This section outlines one T cell receptor beta chain sequence together with its context. The target antigen is unknown. Measured with immunoSEQ multiplex PCR; TCRdb has only the in-frame clones, and not every one. The repertoire holds roughly 130,000 clones, with about 93% as singletons. These data come from a study of T cell responses to AZD1222 COVID-19 vaccine. Study-level points and caveats: Donors in the cohort were predominantly white British and more often female, and clonal diversity was possibly underestimated.

Per the germline V gene, CDR1 is SGHRS and CDR2 is YFSETQ. V was clipped by 5 bases and J by 10 bases; unmatched bases: 15. The CDR3 has 15 amino acids. The starting material was peripheral blood, obtained 28 days after the second AZD1222 dose. The clonotype originates from an adult who received the AZD1222 COVID-19 vaccine. V is TRBV5-1 and J is TRBJ2-1; 7 bases align to TRBD1. CDR3 DNA: TGCGCCAGCAGAACAGACAGGGTATGGTCGGGAGAGCAGTTCTTC. This encodes CASRTDRVWSGEQFF.